This T cell receptor (beta chain) stems from a study of vaccination effects on CD4 cells after COVID-19. Sequencing followed a ViraFEST assay step that expanded antigen-specific CD4+ T cells with viral peptide pools. The culture ran for 10 days, and then CD4+ T cells were isolated. Among the vaccine recipients, none had a prior SARS-CoV-2 infection, and nucleocapsid antibodies were negative. Here immunoSEQ multiplex PCR was the method, and the copy in TCRdb shows in-frame clones only, minus some. The repertoire holds tens of thousands of clones, approximately 70% seen once, with less than 5% in the top ten. The germline V gene encodes CDR1 SGHAT and CDR2 FQNNGV. This CDR3 has 18 amino acids. J was trimmed by 0 bases and V by 3 bases; bases with no gene match: 13. Remarks on this clone: Antigen specificity is unknown.

The chain links TRBV11-2 to TRBJ2-7; TRBD2 matches 8 bases. The sample was CD4+ T cells from PBMCs cultured with HCoV-OC43 spike peptides, taken before COVID-19 vaccination. The sample's subset: HCoV-OC43 spike overlapping peptide pool stimulation. The TCR originated in a human donor who received a COVID-19 vaccine. The CDR3 is CASSFPWGGGGSSYEQYV. The CDR3 DNA reads TGTGCCAGCAGCTTCCCCTGGGGGGGCGGGGGGTCCTCCTACGAGCAGTACGTC.